This T cell receptor (beta chain) was captured by sequencing in a study of blood T cell repertoires in COVID-19. Study-wide background: Samples taken during acute and convalescent COVID-19 were collected in the United States, Italy and Spain. PBMCs, B-cell-depleted T cells, or T cells provided the cDNA or gDNA that made up the material.

Per the study methods: Scientists estimated how many nucleated cells there were by amplifying reference gene primers. Sequencing was performed with immunoSEQ multiplex PCR; in TCRdb, only in-frame clones are kept and a portion is missing. The D gene and trimming were derived from the DNA, and the V and J assignments and clone size from that table. Of some 100,000 clones listed, 70% to 90% are singletons. The CDR3 is 12 amino acids. The chain is built from TRBV21-1 and TRBJ1-4; TRBD1 is taken as the D call from the table, unchecked against the DNA. TRBV21-1 is annotated as a pseudogene. Sequencing used peripheral blood. This receptor was identified in a woman in her 30s with acute or convalescent COVID-19. The CDR3 DNA sequence: TGTGCCAGCAGCAAAACAGGTGAAAAACTGTTTTTT. Protein product: CASSKTGEKLFF.